Listed here are 12 T cell receptor beta chains from one sample, sequenced in a study of T cell repertoires in cytomegalovirus infection. MiXCR was run by TCRdb on the reads, yielding one entry per CDR3 protein. The sample gives around 430,000 distinct CDR3 sequences, about two fifths of which show up once; around 45% is in the top ten. Their recognized antigens are unknown. The sequences come from cultured PBMCs, collected from culture after CMV antigen stimulation. The receptors here all came from a human donor in good health (CMV status not recorded). Some clones in this sample may be carry-over from other donors' samples.

The rearrangement joins TRBV30 to TRBJ1-1; D call uncertain. V lost 3 bases, J lost 0 bases, and 11 bases lay in between. The length of the CDR3 is 14 residues. Germline V gene data show CDR1 as GTSNPN and CDR2 as SVGIG (reference sequence). The CDR3: CAWRNWRVNTEAFF. Here the CDR3 DNA reads TGTGCCTGGAGAAATTGGCGAGTGAACACTGAAGCTTTCTTT.

This clonotype was recorded many times. The chain employs TRBV7-6 and TRBJ2-7; the match to TRBD2 covers 13 bases. The CDR3 is 15 amino acids. Germline V CDR1 and CDR2: SGHVS, FNYEAQ. V was clipped by 5 bases and J by 2 bases; unmatched bases: 3. As DNA, the CDR3 is TGTGCCAGCAGCGAACTAGCGGGAGGGCCCTACGAGCAGTACTTC. Translated: CASSELAGGPYEQYF.

The V call is TRBV5-1, the J call TRBJ1-1; D possibly corresponds to TRBD1 (6 bases). Germline values: CDR1 SGHRS, CDR2 YFSETQ. There are 14 residues in the CDR3. V lost 0 bases and J 5 bases, leaving 11 bases between the germline ends. CDR3 in amino acids: CASSLVYRATEAFF. The CDR3 region has the DNA TGCGCCAGCAGCTTGGTCTACAGGGCTACTGAAGCTTTCTTT.

This clonotype was picked up a small number of times. The V call is TRBV7-2, the J call TRBJ2-7; the D gene is possibly TRBD2 (7 bases). V was pared by 5 bases and J by 7 bases, with 18 bases between. Germline CDR1 is SGHTA and CDR2 is FQGNSA. This CDR3 comprises 14 residues. DNA of the CDR3: TGTGCCAGCAGCCAACGAGGGGGGGCGCGGGAGCAGTACTTC. This encodes CASSQRGGAREQYF.

This chain connects TRBV7-6 to TRBJ1-4; D is perhaps TRBD1 (5 bases). The germline V gene encodes CDR1 SGHVS and CDR2 FNYEAQ. Trimming took off 4 bases at V and 5 bases at J, with 11 bases between the two ends. The CDR3 has 14 amino acids. The CDR3 here is CASSSRDGNEKLFF. In DNA, the CDR3 is TGTGCCAGCAGCTCTAGGGACGGAAATGAAAAACTGTTTTTT.

The chain carries TRBV29-1 and TRBJ2-1, with 7 nucleotides matching TRBD2. Looked up from germline, CDR1 is SQVTM and CDR2 is ANQGSEA. Trimming took 0 bases from V and 7 from J; bases not matched to a gene: 18. There are 18 residues in the CDR3. The CDR3 region has the DNA TGCAGCGTTGAAGATCCAGGTTACGTGGGAGGGCCTAGGAATGAGCAGTTCTTC. Residues: CSVEDPGYVGGPRNEQFF.

This clonotype was seen a handful of times. The chain couples TRBV19 to TRBJ1-5, with unresolved D. The CDR3 spans 13 residues. The V gene's germline CDR1 is LNHDA and CDR2 SQIVND (reference sequence). V lost 0 bases to trimming and J lost 15 bases, with 15 bases between them. The CDR3 DNA is TGTGCCAGTAGTATAGATCCCCCCCACGTTGGGCATTTT. Translation gives CASSIDPPHVGHF.

The V and J genes are TRBV6-6 and TRBJ2-7, with D perhaps matching TRBD1 or TRBD2 (5 bases each). The CDR3 consists of 14 residues. V was trimmed by 6 bases and J by 1 base, leaving 13 bases between them. CDR1 MNHNY and CDR2 SVGAGI come from the germline V gene (reference sequence). DNA for the CDR3: TGTGCCAGCAGCATGGGGGAGCGATCCTACGAGCAGTACTTC. Amino acid sequence: CASSMGERSYEQYF.

The chain joins TRBV4-1 to TRBJ1-1, with D tentatively TRBD1 (6 bases). The CDR3 is 13 amino acids. V shed 0 bases and J shed 7 bases, with 9 bases lying between them. Germline loops: CDR1 MGHRA, CDR2 YSYEKL. CDR3 sequence (DNA): TGCGCCAGCAGCCAAGATGAGGGGGATGAAGCTTTCTTT. This translates into CASSQDEGDEAFF.

Points on this clonotype: A much larger clone lies one base from this, so it may be a read error. The chain couples TRBV7-2 to TRBJ1-5; no firm D call. In germline, CDR1 is SGHTA, CDR2 FQGNSA. This CDR3 contains 15 residues. The CDR3 DNA sequence: TGTGCCAGCAGCTTAGTTTGGAATAGCAATCAGCCCCAGCGTTTT. The encoded protein is CASSLVWNSNQPQRF.

This clonotype was detected only a few times. The chain combines TRBV6-5 with TRBJ2-7, with D unclear. CDR1 is MNHEY, CDR2 SVGAGI, per germline. Trimming removed 6 bases from V and 3 bases from J, with 12 bases in between. The CDR3 is 13 amino acids. The CDR3 sequence is CASRKARGYEQYF. The CDR3 DNA sequence: TGTGCCAGCAGGAAGGCCCGAGGCTACGAGCAGTACTTC.

The rearrangement joins TRBV20-1 to TRBJ2-5, with D unclear. Trimming took off 1 base at V and 3 bases at J, with 15 bases between the two ends. This CDR3 comprises 15 residues. From germline, CDR1 is DFQATT and CDR2 SNEGSKA (reference sequence). CDR3 amino acids: CSARALLGFKETQYF. Here the CDR3 DNA reads TGCAGTGCTAGAGCCCTATTGGGATTTAAAGAGACCCAGTACTTC.